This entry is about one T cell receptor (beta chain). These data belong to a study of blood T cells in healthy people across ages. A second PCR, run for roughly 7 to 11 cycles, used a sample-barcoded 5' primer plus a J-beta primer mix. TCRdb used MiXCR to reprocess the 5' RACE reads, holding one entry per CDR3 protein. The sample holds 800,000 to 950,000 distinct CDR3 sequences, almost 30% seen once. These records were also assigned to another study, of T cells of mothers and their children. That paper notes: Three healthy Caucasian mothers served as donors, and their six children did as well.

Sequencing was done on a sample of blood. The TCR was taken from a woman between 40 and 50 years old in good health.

CDR3 DNA: TGCGCCAGCAGCTTGTTGCCAGATTCCCACGAGCAGTACTTC. Translation: CASSLLPDSHEQYF. The chain couples TRBV5-1 to TRBJ2-7; no clear D gene. This CDR3 spans 14 amino acids. Looked up from germline, CDR1 is SGHRS and CDR2 is YFSETQ. V lost 1 base, J lost 5 bases, and 13 bases lay in between.